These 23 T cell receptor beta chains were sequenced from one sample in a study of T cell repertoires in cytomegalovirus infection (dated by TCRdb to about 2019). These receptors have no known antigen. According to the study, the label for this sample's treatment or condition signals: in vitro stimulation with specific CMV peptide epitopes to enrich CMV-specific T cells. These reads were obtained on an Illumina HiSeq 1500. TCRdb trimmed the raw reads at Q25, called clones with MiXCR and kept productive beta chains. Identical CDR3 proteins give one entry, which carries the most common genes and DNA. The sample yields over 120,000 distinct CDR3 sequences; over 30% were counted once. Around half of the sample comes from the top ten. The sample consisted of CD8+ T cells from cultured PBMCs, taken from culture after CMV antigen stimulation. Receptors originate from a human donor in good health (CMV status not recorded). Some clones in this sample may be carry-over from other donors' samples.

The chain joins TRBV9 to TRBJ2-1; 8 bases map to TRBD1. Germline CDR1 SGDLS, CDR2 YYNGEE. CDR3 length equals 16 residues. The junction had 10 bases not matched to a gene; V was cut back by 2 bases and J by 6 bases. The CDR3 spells CASSVLPDRVGNEQFF. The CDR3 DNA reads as TGTGCCAGCAGCGTCCTCCCGGACAGGGTTGGCAATGAGCAGTTCTTC.

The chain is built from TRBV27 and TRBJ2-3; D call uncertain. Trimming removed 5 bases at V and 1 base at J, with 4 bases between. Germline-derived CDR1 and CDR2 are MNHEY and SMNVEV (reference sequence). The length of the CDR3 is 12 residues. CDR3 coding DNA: TGTGCCAGCAGTCGCGGCACAGATACGCAGTATTTT. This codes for CASSRGTDTQYF.

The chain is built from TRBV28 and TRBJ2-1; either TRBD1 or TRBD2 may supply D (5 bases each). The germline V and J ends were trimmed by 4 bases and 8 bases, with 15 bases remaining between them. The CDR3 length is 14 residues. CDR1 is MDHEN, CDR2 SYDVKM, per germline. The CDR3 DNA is TGTGCCAGCAGTTCCATGGGGCGAGGGGATGAGCAGTTCTTC. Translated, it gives CASSSMGRGDEQFF.

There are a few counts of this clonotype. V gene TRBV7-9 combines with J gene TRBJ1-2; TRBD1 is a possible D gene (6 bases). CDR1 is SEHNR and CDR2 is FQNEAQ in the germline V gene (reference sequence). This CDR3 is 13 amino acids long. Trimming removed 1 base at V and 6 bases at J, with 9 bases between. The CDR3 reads CASSLVPGDGYTF. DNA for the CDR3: TGTGCCAGCAGCTTAGTGCCAGGGGATGGCTACACCTTC.

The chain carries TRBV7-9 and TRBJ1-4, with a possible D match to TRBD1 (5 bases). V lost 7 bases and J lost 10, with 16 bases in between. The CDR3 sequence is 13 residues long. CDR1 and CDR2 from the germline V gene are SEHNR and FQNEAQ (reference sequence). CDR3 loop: CASIIRDGGKLFF. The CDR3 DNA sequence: TGTGCCAGCATCATACGGGACGGCGGAAAACTGTTTTTT.

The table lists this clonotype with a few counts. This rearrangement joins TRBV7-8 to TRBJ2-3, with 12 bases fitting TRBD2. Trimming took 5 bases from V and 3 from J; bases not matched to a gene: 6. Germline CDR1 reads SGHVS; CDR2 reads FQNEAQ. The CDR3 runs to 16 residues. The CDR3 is CASSPSGGAGTDTQYF. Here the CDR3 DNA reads TGTGCCAGCAGCCCTAGCGGGGGGGCGGGAACAGATACGCAGTATTTT.

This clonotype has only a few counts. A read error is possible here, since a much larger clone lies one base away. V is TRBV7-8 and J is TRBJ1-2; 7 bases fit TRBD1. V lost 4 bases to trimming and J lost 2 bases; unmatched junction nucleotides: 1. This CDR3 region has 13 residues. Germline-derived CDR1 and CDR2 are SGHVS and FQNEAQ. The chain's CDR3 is CASSSGQNYGYTF. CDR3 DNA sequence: TGTGCCAGCAGCTCGGGACAGAACTATGGCTACACCTTC. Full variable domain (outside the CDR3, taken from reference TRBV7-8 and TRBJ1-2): GAGVSQSPRYKVAKRGQDVALRCDPISGHVSLFWYQQALGQGPEFLTYFQNEAQLDKSGLPSDRFFAERPEGSVSTLKIQRTQQEDSAVYLCASSSGQNYGYTFGSGTRLTVV.

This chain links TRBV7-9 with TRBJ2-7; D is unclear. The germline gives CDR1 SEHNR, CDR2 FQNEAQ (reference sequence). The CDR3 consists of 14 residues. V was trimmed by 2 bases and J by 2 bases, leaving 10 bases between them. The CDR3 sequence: CASSLSSPTYEQYF. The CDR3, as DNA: TGTGCCAGCAGCTTATCAAGTCCCACCTACGAGCAGTACTTC.

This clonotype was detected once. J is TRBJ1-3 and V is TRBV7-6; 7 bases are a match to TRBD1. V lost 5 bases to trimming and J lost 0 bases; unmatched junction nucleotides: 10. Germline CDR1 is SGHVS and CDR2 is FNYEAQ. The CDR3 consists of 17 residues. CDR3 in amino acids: CASSPRTGGYSGNTIYF. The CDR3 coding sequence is TGTGCCAGCAGCCCCCGGACAGGAGGCTACTCTGGAAACACCATATATTTT.

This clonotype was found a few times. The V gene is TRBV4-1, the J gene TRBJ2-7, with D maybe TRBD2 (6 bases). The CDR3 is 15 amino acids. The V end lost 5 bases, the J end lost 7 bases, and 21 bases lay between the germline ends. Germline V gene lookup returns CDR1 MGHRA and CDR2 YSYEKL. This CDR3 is CASSSHGTLGGEQYF. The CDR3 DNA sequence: TGCGCCAGCAGCTCACACGGGACCCTTGGGGGGGAGCAGTACTTC.

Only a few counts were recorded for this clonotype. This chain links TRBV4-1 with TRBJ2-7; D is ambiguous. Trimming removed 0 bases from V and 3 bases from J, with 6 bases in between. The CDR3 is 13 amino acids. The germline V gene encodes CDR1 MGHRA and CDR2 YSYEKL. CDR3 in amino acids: CASSQDPRYEQYF. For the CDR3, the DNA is TGCGCCAGCAGCCAAGATCCTCGCTACGAGCAGTACTTC.

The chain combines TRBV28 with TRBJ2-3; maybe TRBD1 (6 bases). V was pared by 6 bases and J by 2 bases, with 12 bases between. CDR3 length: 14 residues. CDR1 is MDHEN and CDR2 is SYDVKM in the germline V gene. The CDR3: CASSQGQFTDTQYF. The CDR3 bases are TGTGCCAGCAGCCAAGGACAGTTCACAGATACGCAGTATTTT.

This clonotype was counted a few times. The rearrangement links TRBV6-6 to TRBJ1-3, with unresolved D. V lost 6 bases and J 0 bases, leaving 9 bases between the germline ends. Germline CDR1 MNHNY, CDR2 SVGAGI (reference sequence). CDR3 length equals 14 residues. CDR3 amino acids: CASRRTNSGNTIYF. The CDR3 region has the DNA TGTGCCAGCAGGCGGACGAACTCTGGAAACACCATATATTTT.

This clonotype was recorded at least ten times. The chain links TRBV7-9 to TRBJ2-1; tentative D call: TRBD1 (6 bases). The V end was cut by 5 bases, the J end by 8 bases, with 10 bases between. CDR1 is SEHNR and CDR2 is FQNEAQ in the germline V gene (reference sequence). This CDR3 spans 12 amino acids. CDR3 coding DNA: TGTGCCAGCAGCCAACAGGGCTATGAGCAGTTCTTC. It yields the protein CASSQQGYEQFF.

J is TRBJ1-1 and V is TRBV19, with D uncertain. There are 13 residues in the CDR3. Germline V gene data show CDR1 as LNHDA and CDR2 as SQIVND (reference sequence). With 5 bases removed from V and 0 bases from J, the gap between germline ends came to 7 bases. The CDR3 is CASSPYLNTEAFF. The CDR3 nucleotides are TGTGCCAGTAGTCCCTACTTGAACACTGAAGCTTTCTTT.

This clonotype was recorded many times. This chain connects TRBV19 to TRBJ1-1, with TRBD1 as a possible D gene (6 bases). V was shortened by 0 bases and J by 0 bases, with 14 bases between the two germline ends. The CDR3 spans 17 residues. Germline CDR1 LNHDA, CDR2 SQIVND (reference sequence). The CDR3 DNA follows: TGTGCCAGTAGTATAGAGGGAGCAGGGGAGTTGAACACTGAAGCTTTCTTT. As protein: CASSIEGAGELNTEAFF. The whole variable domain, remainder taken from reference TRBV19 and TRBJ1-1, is DGGITQSPKYLFRKEGQNVTLSCEQNLNHDAMYWYRQDPGQGLRLIYYSQIVNDFQKGDIAEGYSVSREKKESFPLTVTSAQKNPTAFYLCASSIEGAGELNTEAFFGQGTRLTVV.

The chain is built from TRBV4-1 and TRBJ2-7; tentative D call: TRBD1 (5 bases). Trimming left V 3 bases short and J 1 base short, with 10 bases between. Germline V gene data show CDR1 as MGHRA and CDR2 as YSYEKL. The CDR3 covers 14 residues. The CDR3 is CASSHRTGSYEQYF. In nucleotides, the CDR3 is TGCGCCAGCAGCCATCGTACAGGTTCCTACGAGCAGTACTTC.

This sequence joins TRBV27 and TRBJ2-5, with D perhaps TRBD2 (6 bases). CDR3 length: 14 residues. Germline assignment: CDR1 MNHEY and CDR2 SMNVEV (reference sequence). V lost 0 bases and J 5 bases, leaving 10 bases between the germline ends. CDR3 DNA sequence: TGTGCCAGCAGTTTATCGCCAGGGAGGGAGACCCAGTACTTC. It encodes CASSLSPGRETQYF.

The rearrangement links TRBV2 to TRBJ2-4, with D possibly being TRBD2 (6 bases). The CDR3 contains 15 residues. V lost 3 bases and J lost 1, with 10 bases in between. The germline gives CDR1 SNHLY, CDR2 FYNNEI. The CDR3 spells CASSDWEDAKNIQYF. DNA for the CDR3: TGTGCCAGCAGTGATTGGGAGGACGCCAAAAACATTCAGTACTTC.

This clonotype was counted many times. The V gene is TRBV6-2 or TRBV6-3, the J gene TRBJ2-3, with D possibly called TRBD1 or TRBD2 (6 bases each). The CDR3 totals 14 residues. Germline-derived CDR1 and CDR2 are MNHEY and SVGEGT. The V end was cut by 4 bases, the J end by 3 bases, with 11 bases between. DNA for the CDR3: TGTGCCAGCAGTTTGCAGGGGAGGACAGATACGCAGTATTTT. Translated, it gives CASSLQGRTDTQYF.

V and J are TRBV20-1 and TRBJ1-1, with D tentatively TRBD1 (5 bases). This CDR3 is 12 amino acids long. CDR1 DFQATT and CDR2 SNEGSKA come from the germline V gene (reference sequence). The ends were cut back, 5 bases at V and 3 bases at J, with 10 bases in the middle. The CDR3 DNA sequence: TGCAGTGCTCCTCAGGGAGACACTGAAGCTTTCTTT. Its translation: CSAPQGDTEAFF.

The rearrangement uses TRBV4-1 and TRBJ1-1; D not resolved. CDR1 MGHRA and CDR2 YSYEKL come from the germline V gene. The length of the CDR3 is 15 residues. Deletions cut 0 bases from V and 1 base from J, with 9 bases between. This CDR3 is CASSQDREPNTEAFF. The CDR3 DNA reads TGCGCCAGCAGCCAAGATAGGGAGCCGAACACTGAAGCTTTCTTT.

The CDR3 coding sequence is TGTGCCAGCAGTTTCCCGGCAGACTCAATATCTAGGGAGCTGTTTTTT. Its translation is CASSFPADSISRELFF. The chain joins TRBV28 to TRBJ2-2; no definite D call. The CDR3 length is 16 residues. The germline V gene encodes CDR1 MDHEN and CDR2 SYDVKM. Trimming stripped 3 bases from V and 9 bases from J, with 20 bases between.